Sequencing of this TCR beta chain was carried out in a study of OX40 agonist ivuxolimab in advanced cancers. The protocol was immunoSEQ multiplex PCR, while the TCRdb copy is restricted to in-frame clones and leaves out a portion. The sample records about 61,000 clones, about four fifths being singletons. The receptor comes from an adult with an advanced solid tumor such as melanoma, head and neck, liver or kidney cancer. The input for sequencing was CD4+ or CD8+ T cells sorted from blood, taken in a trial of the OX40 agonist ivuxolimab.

The CDR3 bases are TGCAGCGCTTCCGGGGGGTCAGGGACGCAGTATTTT. This gives the protein CSASGGSGTQYF. This rearrangement joins TRBV29-1 to TRBJ2-3, with 7 bases lining up with TRBD2. Germline values: CDR1 SQVTM, CDR2 ANQGSEA. The CDR3 contains 12 residues. V shed 7 bases, J shed 9 bases, and the junction held 10 bases outside the gene matches.